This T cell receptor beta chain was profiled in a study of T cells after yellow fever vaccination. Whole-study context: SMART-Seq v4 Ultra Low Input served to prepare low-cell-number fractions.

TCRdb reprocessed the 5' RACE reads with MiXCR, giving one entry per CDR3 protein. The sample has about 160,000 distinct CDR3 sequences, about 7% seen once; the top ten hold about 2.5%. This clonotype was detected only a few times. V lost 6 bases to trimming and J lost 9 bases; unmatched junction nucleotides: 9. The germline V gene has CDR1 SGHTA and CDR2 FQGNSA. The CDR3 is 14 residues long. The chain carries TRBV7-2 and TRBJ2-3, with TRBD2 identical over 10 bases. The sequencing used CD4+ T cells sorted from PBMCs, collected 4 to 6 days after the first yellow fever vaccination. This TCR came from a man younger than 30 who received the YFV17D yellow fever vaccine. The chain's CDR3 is CASRRSGGASTQYF. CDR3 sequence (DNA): TGTGCCAGCAGGAGGAGCGGGGGGGCCTCGACGCAGTATTTT.